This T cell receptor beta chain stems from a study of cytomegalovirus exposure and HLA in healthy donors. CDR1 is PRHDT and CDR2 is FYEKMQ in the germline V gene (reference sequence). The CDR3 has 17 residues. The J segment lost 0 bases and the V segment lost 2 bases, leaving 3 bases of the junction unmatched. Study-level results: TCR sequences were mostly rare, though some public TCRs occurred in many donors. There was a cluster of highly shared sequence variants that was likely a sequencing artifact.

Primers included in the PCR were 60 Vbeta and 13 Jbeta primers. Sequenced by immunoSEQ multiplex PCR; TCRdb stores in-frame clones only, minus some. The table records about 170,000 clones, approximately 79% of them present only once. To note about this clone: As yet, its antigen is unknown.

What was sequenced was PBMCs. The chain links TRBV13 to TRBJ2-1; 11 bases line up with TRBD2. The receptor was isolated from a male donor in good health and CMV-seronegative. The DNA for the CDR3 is TGTGCCAGCAGCTTACTAGCGGGGGGTCGCTCCTACAATGAGCAGTTCTTC. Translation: CASSLLAGGRSYNEQFF.